Included here is one T cell receptor beta chain sequence, with context. The method was immunoSEQ multiplex PCR; TCRdb's version includes in-frame clones alone and lacks a portion of them. The data show about 46,000 clones, around 80% seen once. This sample stems from a study of early stage breast cancer tumors. V was pared by 6 bases and J by 2 bases, with 10 bases between. CDR1 is LNHDA, CDR2 SQIVND, per germline (reference sequence). CDR3 length: 13 amino acids. J is TRBJ2-5 and V is TRBV19, with TRBD2 as a possible D gene (6 bases). Specimen: blood. The receptor comes from a person aged 40 to 49 with breast cancer. CDR3 nucleotides: TGTGCCAGTAGCACCGGGGGTCAAGAGACCCAGTACTTC. Translation gives CASSTGGQETQYF.